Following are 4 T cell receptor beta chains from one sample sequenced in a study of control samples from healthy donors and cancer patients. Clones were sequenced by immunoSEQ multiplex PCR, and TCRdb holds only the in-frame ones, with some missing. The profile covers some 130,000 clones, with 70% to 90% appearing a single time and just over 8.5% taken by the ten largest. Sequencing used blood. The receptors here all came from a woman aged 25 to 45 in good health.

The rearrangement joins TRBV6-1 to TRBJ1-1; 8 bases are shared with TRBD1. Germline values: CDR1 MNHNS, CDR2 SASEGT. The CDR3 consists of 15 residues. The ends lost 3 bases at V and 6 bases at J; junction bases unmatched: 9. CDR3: CASSDVPTGGSEAFF. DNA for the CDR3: TGTGCCAGCAGTGACGTCCCTACAGGGGGGTCTGAAGCTTTCTTT.

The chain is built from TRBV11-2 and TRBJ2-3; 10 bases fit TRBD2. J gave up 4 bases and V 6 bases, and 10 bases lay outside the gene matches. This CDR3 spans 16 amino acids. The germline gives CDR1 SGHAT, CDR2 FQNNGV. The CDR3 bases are TGTGCCAGCAGTTCTTCCCTAGCGGGAGTGGCAGATACGCAGTATTTT. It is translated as CASSSSLAGVADTQYF.

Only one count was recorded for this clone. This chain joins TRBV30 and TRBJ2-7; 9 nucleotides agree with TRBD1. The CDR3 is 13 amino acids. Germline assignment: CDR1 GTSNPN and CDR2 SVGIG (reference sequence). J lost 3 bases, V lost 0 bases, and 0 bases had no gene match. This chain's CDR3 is CAWSVGQGYEQYF. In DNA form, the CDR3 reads TGTGCCTGGAGTGTGGGACAGGGCTACGAGCAGTACTTC.

The CDR3 sequence: CASSLKDEQYF. CDR3 DNA sequence: TGTGCCAGCAGTTTAAAGGACGAGCAGTACTTC. The gene calls are TRBV12-3 or TRBV12-4 and TRBJ2-7, with D hard to call. The length of the CDR3 is 11 residues. Trimming left V 2 bases short and J 5 bases short, with 4 bases between.